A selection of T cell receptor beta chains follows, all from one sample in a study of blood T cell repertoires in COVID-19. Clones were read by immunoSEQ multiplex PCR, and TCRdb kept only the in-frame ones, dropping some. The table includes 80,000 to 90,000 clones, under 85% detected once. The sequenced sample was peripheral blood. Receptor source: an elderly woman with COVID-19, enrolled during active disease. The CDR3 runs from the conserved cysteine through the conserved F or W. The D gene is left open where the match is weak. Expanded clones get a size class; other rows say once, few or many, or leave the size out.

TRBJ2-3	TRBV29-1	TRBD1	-	CSVRDRGTDTQYF	TGCAGCGTGAGGGACAGGGGGACAGATACGCAGTATTTT
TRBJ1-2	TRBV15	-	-	CATSKGHSLGHGYTF	TGTGCCACCAGCAAAGGACACTCCCTGGGGCATGGCTACACCTTC
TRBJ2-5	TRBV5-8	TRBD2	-	CASSFSGTSAETQYF	TGTGCCAGCAGCTTCTCCGGGACTAGCGCGGAGACCCAGTACTTC
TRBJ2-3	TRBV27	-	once	CASSLRGRVYKTDTQYF	TGTGCCAGCAGTTTAAGAGGGCGGGTGTACAAGACAGATACGCAGTATTTT
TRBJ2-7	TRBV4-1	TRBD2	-	CASSPPGLAKSYEQYF	TGCGCCAGCAGCCCCCCTGGACTAGCGAAATCCTACGAGCAGTACTTC
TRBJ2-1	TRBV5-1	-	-	CASSLATRDNEQFF	TGCGCCAGCAGCTTGGCCACTAGGGACAATGAGCAGTTCTTC
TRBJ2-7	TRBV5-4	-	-	CASSLPGQNYEQYF	TGTGCCAGCAGCCTTCCTGGACAGAACTACGAGCAGTACTTC
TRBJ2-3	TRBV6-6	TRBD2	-	CASSYFSGGRTDTQYF	TGTGCCAGCAGTTACTTCAGCGGGGGGCGAACAGATACGCAGTATTTT
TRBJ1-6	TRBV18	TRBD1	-	CASSRDRDSPLHF	TGTGCCAGCTCGAGGGACAGGGATTCACCCCTCCACTTT
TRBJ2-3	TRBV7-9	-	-	CASSQGWGLIADTQYF	TGTGCCAGCAGCCAAGGATGGGGACTCATCGCAGATACGCAGTATTTT
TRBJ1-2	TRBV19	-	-	CASSGGPTGYTF	TGTGCCAGTAGCGGAGGACCCACTGGCTACACCTTC
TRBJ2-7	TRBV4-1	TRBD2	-	CASSQGSGLATEQYF	TGCGCCAGCAGCCAAGGATCGGGACTAGCGACCGAGCAGTACTTC
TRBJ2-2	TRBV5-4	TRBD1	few	CASSLAGTGNTGELFF	TGTGCCAGCAGCTTGGCCGGGACAGGGAACACCGGGGAGCTGTTTTTT
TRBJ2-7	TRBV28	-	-	CASSSQGHEQYF	TGTGCCAGCAGTTCACAGGGCCACGAGCAGTACTTC
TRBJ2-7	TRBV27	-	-	CASSSVQDRSYEQYF	TGTGCCAGCAGTTCGGTACAGGATCGCTCCTACGAGCAGTACTTC
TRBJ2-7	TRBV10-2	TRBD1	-	CASSTGTGGHEQYF	TGCGCCAGCAGCACCGGGACAGGGGGCCACGAGCAGTACTTC
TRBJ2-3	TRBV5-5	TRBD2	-	CASSLVGTSGGADTQYF	TGTGCCAGCAGTCTTGTAGGGACTAGCGGGGGGGCGGATACGCAGTATTTT
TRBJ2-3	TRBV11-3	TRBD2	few	CASSPGTSGSTDTQYF	TGTGCCAGCAGCCCCGGGACTAGCGGGAGCACAGATACGCAGTATTTT
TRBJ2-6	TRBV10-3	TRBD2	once	CATKGLAGGLSAGANVLTF	TGTGCCACAAAAGGACTAGCGGGGGGTTTATCGGCTGGGGCCAACGTCCTGACTTTC
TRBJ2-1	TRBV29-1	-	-	CSVARNWGDEQFF	TGCAGCGTTGCCAGGAACTGGGGCGATGAGCAGTTCTTC
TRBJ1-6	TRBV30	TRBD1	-	CAWSPGQLNSPLHF	TGTGCCTGGAGTCCGGGACAGTTAAATTCACCCCTCCACTTT
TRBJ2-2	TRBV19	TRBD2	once	CASIGTSVTGELFF	TGTGCCAGTATAGGGACTAGCGTCACCGGGGAGCTGTTTTTT
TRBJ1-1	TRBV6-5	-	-	CASSYSQRNTEAFF	TGTGCCAGCAGTTACTCACAGAGAAACACTGAAGCTTTCTTT
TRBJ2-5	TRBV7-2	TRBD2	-	CASTPGSGGSGETQYF	TGTGCCAGCACCCCCGGTAGCGGGGGGTCGGGGGAGACCCAGTACTTC
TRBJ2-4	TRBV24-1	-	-	CATSDWGHENIQYF	TGTGCCACCAGTGATTGGGGACACGAAAACATTCAGTACTTC
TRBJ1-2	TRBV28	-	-	CASSLFPRVTNYGYTF	TGTGCCAGCAGTTTATTCCCCAGGGTAACCAACTATGGCTACACCTTC
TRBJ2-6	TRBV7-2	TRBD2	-	CASSSEGLAISGANVLTF	TGTGCCAGCAGCTCGGAGGGACTAGCGATCTCTGGGGCCAACGTCCTGACTTTC
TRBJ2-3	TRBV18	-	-	CASSPLAGRTDTQYF	TGTGCCAGCTCACCATTGGCGGGACGCACAGATACGCAGTATTTT
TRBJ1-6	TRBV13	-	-	CASTERGRLSPLHF	TGTGCCAGCACGGAGCGGGGTAGGCTTTCACCCCTCCACTTT
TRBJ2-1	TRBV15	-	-	CATSRDLRDSLSYNEQFF	TGTGCCACCAGCAGAGATCTAAGGGACTCCCTCAGTTACAATGAGCAGTTCTTC
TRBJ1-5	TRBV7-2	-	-	CASSLAGGNQPQHF	TGTGCCAGCAGCTTAGCAGGGGGTAATCAGCCCCAGCATTTT
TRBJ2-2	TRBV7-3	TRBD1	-	CARTGGTGELFF	TGTGCCAGGACAGGGGGTACCGGGGAGCTGTTTTTT
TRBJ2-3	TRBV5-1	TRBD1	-	CASSPADRGTDTQYF	TGCGCCAGCAGCCCCGCAGACAGGGGCACAGATACGCAGTATTTT
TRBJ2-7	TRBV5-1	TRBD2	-	CASSLAESGSAHEQYF	TGCGCCAGCAGCTTGGCCGAGAGCGGGAGTGCCCACGAGCAGTACTTC
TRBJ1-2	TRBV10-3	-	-	CAITSSGQQTYGYTF	TGTGCCATCACCTCCTCAGGACAGCAAACCTATGGCTACACCTTC
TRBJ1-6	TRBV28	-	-	CASSLGGSPLHF	TGTGCCAGCAGTTTGGGAGGTTCACCCCTCCACTTT
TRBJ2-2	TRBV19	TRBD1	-	CASSRQGPPRTGELFF	TGTGCCAGTAGCAGACAGGGTCCTCCTCGCACCGGGGAGCTGTTTTTT
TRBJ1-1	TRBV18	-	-	CASSQEAAQNTEAFF	TGTGCCAGCTCTCAAGAGGCAGCCCAGAACACTGAAGCTTTCTTT
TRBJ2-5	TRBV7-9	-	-	CASSLEWSLSGETQYF	TGTGCCAGCAGCTTAGAGTGGAGCCTTTCGGGGGAGACCCAGTACTTC
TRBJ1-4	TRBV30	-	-	CAWSEDSPRATNEKLFF	TGTGCCTGGAGTGAGGACAGTCCCCGTGCAACTAATGAAAAACTGTTTTTT
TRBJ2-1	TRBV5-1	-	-	CASSLGQVSYNEQFF	TGCGCCAGCAGCTTGGGACAGGTCTCCTACAATGAGCAGTTCTTC
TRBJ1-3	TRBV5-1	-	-	CASSEASSGNTIYF	TGCGCCAGCAGCGAGGCAAGCTCTGGAAACACCATATATTTT
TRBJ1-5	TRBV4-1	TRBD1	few	CASSQEGQGASSNQPQHF	TGCGCCAGCAGCCAAGAGGGACAGGGGGCTAGTAGCAATCAGCCCCAGCATTTT
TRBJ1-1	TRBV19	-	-	CASSIGAGTEAFF	TGTGCCAGTAGTATAGGGGCTGGCACTGAAGCTTTCTTT
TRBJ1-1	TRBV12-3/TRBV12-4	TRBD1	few	CASTLTGAAEAFF	TGTGCCAGCACCCTAACAGGGGCCGCTGAAGCTTTCTTT
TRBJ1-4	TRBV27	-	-	CASRSGRVDEKLFF	TGTGCCAGCAGGTCGGGGAGGGTAGATGAAAAACTGTTTTTT
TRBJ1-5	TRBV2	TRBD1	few	CASSGSGQGNQPQHF	TGTGCCAGCAGTGGTTCGGGACAGGGCAATCAGCCCCAGCATTTT
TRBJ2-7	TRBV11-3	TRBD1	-	CASSPDRDRGYPYEQYF	TGTGCCAGCAGCCCAGATCGGGACAGGGGTTATCCCTACGAGCAGTACTTC
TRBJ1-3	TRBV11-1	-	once	CATRDSGNTIYF	TGTGCCACCCGGGACTCTGGAAACACCATATATTTT
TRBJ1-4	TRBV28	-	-	CASSLTGQGLEKLFF	TGTGCCAGCAGTTTAACTGGCCAGGGACTAGAAAAACTGTTTTTT
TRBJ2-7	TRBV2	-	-	CASSFIVFSSYEQYF	TGTGCCAGCAGTTTTATTGTGTTTAGCTCCTACGAGCAGTACTTC
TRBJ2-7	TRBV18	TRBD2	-	CASSPGTTYYEQYF	TGTGCCAGCTCACCAGGGACTACCTACTACGAGCAGTACTTC
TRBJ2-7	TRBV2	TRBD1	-	CASIQSRTGGYEQYF	TGTGCCAGCATCCAAAGCCGGACAGGGGGCTACGAGCAGTACTTC
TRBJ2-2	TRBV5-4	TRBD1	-	CASSLARQGAGGELFF	TGTGCCAGCAGCTTGGCACGCCAGGGGGCGGGCGGGGAGCTGTTTTTT
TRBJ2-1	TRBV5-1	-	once	CASSGFGRDMNEQFF	TGCGCCAGCAGCGGCTTTGGCAGGGATATGAATGAGCAGTTCTTC
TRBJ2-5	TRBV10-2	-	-	CASSAPILPKTQYF	TGCGCCAGCAGTGCTCCCATACTCCCCAAGACCCAGTACTTC
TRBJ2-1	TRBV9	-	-	CASSVGGGGYNEQFF	TGTGCCAGCAGCGTAGGGGGCGGTGGATACAATGAGCAGTTCTTC
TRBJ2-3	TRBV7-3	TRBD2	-	CASSPPGLAGAIDTQYF	TGTGCCAGCAGCCCACCCGGACTAGCGGGAGCCATAGATACGCAGTATTTT
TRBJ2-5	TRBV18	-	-	CASSLTGGETQYF	TGTGCCAGCTCACTTACCGGTGGAGAGACCCAGTACTTC
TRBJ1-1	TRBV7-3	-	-	CASSLAGSNTEAFF	TGTGCCAGCAGCTTAGCAGGGTCGAACACTGAAGCTTTCTTT